This entry concerns a single TCR beta chain. The data were obtained in a study of blood T cell repertoires in COVID-19. Whole-study context: The origin of the acute and convalescent COVID-19 samples was the United States, Italy and Spain. Nucleic acid was either cDNA or gDNA, and it came from T cells, B-cell-depleted T cells, or PBMCs.

Produced via immunoSEQ multiplex PCR; TCRdb's table is partial and in-frame only. The sample lists under 200,000 clones; nearly 90% were seen once. The sequencing sample was made of peripheral blood. The origin of this receptor is a man aged 60 to 69 with active or convalescent COVID-19.

The CDR3 reads CASSYWTGNSPLHF. In DNA, the CDR3 is TGTGCCAGCAGCTACTGGACAGGCAATTCACCCCTCCACTTT. The rearrangement links TRBV7-2 to TRBJ1-6, with 7 bases lining up with TRBD1. The CDR3 covers 14 residues. Per the germline V gene, CDR1 is SGHTA and CDR2 is FQGNSA. The J segment lost 7 bases and the V segment lost 4 bases, leaving 4 bases of the junction unmatched.